Shown below are 24 T cell receptor beta chains from a single sample sequenced in a study of prognosis after radiotherapy for stage I lung cancer. TCR beta CDR3 amplification from genomic DNA was performed by two-round multiplex PCR. Primers specific to each TRBV and TRBJ gene drove first-round PCR. Via MiXCR, TCRdb re-called the multiplex PCR reads, giving one row per CDR3 protein. The data hold tens of thousands of distinct CDR3 sequences, with about 30% observed a single time. The sequenced sample was PBMCs, obtained before or after stereotactic body radiation therapy (not recorded which). The source of these receptors is a donor over 45 with non-small cell lung cancer.

Worth noting for this clonotype: This is likely a read error, given that the CDR3 carries no conserved phenylalanine or tryptophan at its end. The chain's CDR3 is CASSLGTGTGGRSGYTS. For the CDR3, the DNA is TGTGCCAGCAGCTTAGGTACCGGGACAGGGGGACGTAGTGGCTACACCTCC. The chain combines TRBV11-2 with TRBJ1-2, with 11 bases matching TRBD1. The CDR3 sequence is 17 residues long. The germline gives CDR1 SGHAT, CDR2 FQNNGV. Unmatched junction bases numbered 11, after V lost 1 base and J lost 7 bases.

This clonotype was observed at least ten times. The CDR3 DNA follows: TGTGCCAGTAGTAAGGACAGGGGCTACGAGCAGTACTTC. Encoded protein: CASSKDRGYEQYF. The chain joins TRBV19 to TRBJ2-7; the match to TRBD1 covers 9 bases. CDR3 length equals 13 residues. V shed 4 bases and J 3 bases; nucleotides not matched to a gene: 1. Germline V lookup: CDR1 LNHDA, CDR2 SQIVND (reference sequence).

As regards this clonotype: A read error may be the cause here, since a much bigger clone is one base away. The V call is TRBV6-1, the J call TRBJ2-3, with 9 bases that match TRBD2. Germline CDR1 and CDR2: MNHNS and SASEGT. The CDR3 totals 17 residues. After removal of 5 bases from V and 2 bases from J, the junction contained 11 bases not matched to a gene. The CDR3 DNA is TGTGCCAGCAGTACATGGACTAGCGTGGGCACCACAGATACGCAGTATTTT. It yields the protein CASSTWTSVGTTDTQYF.

This clonotype has a count of ten or more. This rearrangement joins TRBV13 to TRBJ2-5; D possibly corresponds to TRBD2 (5 bases). This CDR3 spans 14 amino acids. Deletions cut 2 bases from V and 5 bases from J, with 12 bases between. CDR1 is PRHDT, CDR2 FYEKMQ, per germline (reference sequence). DNA of the CDR3: TGTGCCAGCAGCTTACCTTCTAGCACGGAGACCCAGTACTTC. Translation: CASSLPSSTETQYF.

The gene calls are TRBV4-3 and TRBJ1-2; tentatively, D is TRBD1 (5 bases). The germline V gene encodes CDR1 LGHNA and CDR2 YSLEER. V was trimmed by 7 bases and J by 2 bases, leaving 17 bases between them. The CDR3 has 15 residues. In DNA, the CDR3 is TGCGCCAGCATTCAGGACCCGGGACGCAACTATGGCTACACCTTC. Residues: CASIQDPGRNYGYTF.

This clonotype was recorded many times. V is TRBV5-6 and J is TRBJ1-1; D might be TRBD1 (5 bases). Germline CDR1 reads SGHDT; CDR2 reads YYEEEE. The ends were cut back, 4 bases at V and 0 bases at J, with 13 bases in the middle. The CDR3 is made up of 15 amino acids. CDR3 sequence: CASSPLGGVNTEAFF. The CDR3 DNA reads TGTGCCAGCAGCCCCCTCGGGGGAGTGAACACTGAAGCTTTCTTT.

This clonotype was observed at least ten times. The chain is built from TRBV3-1 and TRBJ2-1, with D possibly being TRBD1 (6 bases). CDR3 length equals 14 residues. Trimming stripped 2 bases from V and 7 bases from J, with 12 bases between. Germline CDR1 LGHDT, CDR2 YNNKEL (reference sequence). The CDR3: CASSQKTGSNEQFF. DNA for the CDR3: TGTGCCAGCAGCCAAAAGACAGGCTCAAATGAGCAGTTCTTC.

This clonotype was recorded at least ten times. The V call is TRBV4-1, the J call TRBJ1-4; 7 nucleotides agree with TRBD1. This CDR3 has 15 amino acids. V shed 2 bases, J shed 14 bases, and the junction held 14 bases outside the gene matches. Looked up from germline, CDR1 is MGHRA and CDR2 is YSYEKL. The CDR3 spells CASSQPGTSGTALFF. DNA of the CDR3: TGCGCCAGCAGCCAACCCGGGACGTCGGGGACAGCTCTGTTTTTT.

This clonotype was detected many times. The rearrangement joins TRBV6-1 to TRBJ1-4; TRBD1 matches 9 bases. V lost 3 bases, J lost 8 bases, and 4 bases stayed unmatched. Germline CDR1 is MNHNS and CDR2 is SASEGT. The CDR3 loop spans 14 amino acids. CDR3 sequence reads: CASSDGTGWEKLFF. The CDR3, as DNA: TGTGCCAGCAGTGACGGGACAGGGTGGGAAAAACTGTTTTTT.

As for this clonotype: It is likely a read error: a sequence one base away is far more abundant. CDR3 coding DNA: TGTGCCAGCAGTCCGGGCCCCACAGATACGGAGTATTTT. It yields the protein CASSPGPTDTEYF. The chain couples TRBV6-1 to TRBJ2-3; no clear D gene. This CDR3 region has 13 residues. Germline V lookup: CDR1 MNHNS, CDR2 SASEGT.

This clonotype was found many times. The rearrangement uses TRBV12-3 or TRBV12-4 and TRBJ1-1, with no clear D. V gave up 6 bases and J gave up 1 base, with 9 bases separating them. The CDR3 loop spans 13 amino acids. CDR3 DNA sequence: TGTGCCAGCAGCCGACGACAGAACACTGAAGCTTTCTTT. Its protein is CASSRRQNTEAFF.

This clonotype has at least ten counts. The chain couples TRBV20-1 to TRBJ2-5; D remains unclear. CDR1 and CDR2 from the germline V gene are DFQATT and SNEGSKA (reference sequence). This CDR3 has 13 residues. The germline V and J ends were trimmed by 0 bases and 7 bases, with 12 bases remaining between them. CDR3 nucleotides: TGCAGTGCTAGAGAGGGCACCTTCGGGACCCAGTACTTC. This encodes CSAREGTFGTQYF.

This clonotype appeared many times. The chain couples TRBV12-3 or TRBV12-4 to TRBJ1-2; D perhaps matches TRBD1 (5 bases). V was cut by 6 bases and J by 5 bases, with 19 bases left in between. This CDR3 is built from 15 residues. The CDR3 DNA reads TGTGCCAGCAGCCAAGGGGACTATTTCACGTATGGCTACACCTTC. This codes for CASSQGDYFTYGYTF.

This clonotype came up many times. The V call is TRBV27, the J call TRBJ2-7; 7 bases align to TRBD1. This CDR3 region has 14 residues. The V segment lost 9 bases and the J segment 2 bases; nucleotides outside the gene matches: 10. Germline CDR1 and CDR2: MNHEY and SMNVEV (reference sequence). The CDR3, as DNA: TGTGCCAGTAGCAAGGGACAGAGCACCTACGAGCAGTACTTC. This codes for CASSKGQSTYEQYF.

This clonotype was counted at least ten times. The chain is built from TRBV27 and TRBJ1-2; D possibly corresponds to TRBD1 (6 bases). Trimming removed 3 bases from V and 4 bases from J, with 9 bases in between. This CDR3 region has 13 residues. Germline values: CDR1 MNHEY, CDR2 SMNVEV (reference sequence). The CDR3 is CASSLDSTYGYTF. The DNA of the CDR3 is TGTGCCAGCAGTTTGGACAGTACCTATGGCTACACCTTC.

In its sample, this clonotype was seen many times. The genes are TRBV5-1 and TRBJ1-5, with 7 positions matching TRBD1. Germline V gene sequence: CDR1 SGHRS, CDR2 YFSETQ. The CDR3 spans 15 residues. V shed 5 bases and J 3 bases; nucleotides not matched to a gene: 8. The CDR3 loop reads CASRLTGYDNQPQHF. The CDR3 bases are TGCGCCAGCAGATTGACAGGGTATGACAATCAGCCCCAGCATTTT.

The table lists this clonotype with many counts. The rearrangement joins TRBV3-2 to TRBJ1-2. TRBV3-2 is termed a pseudogene. The CDR3 length is 16 residues. In DNA, the CDR3 is TGTGCCAGCAGCCAATCTCAGGGAGGAGGCCTCTATGGCTACACCTTC. This translates into CASSQSQGGGLYGYTF.

This clonotype was recorded at least ten times. The CDR3 DNA sequence: TGTGCCAGCAGCTTAGCCCCTTACAATGAGCAGTTCTTC. Its translation is CASSLAPYNEQFF. The chain couples TRBV11-2 to TRBJ2-1, with D unresolved. This CDR3 spans 13 amino acids. V gave up 1 base and J gave up 4 bases, with 5 bases separating them. Germline V gene data show CDR1 as SGHAT and CDR2 as FQNNGV.

This clonotype was observed at least ten times. The V gene is TRBV30, the J gene TRBJ2-3; D may be TRBD1 (6 bases). The CDR3 runs to 15 residues. V was trimmed by 5 bases and J by 0 bases, leaving 15 bases between them. Germline V gene lookup returns CDR1 GTSNPN and CDR2 SVGIG (reference sequence). The DNA of the CDR3 is TGTGCCTGGGGACCTACAGGGTTTAGCACAGATACGCAGTATTTT. It encodes CAWGPTGFSTDTQYF.

At least ten counts were recorded for this clonotype. The chain couples TRBV6-1 to TRBJ2-1, with D tentatively TRBD1 (7 bases). V lost 6 bases to trimming and J lost 6 bases, with 21 bases between them. CDR3 length: 16 amino acids. Per germline, CDR1 MNHNS and CDR2 SASEGT. The CDR3 sequence is CASRGGGTELGNEQFF. The CDR3 region has the DNA TGTGCCAGCAGAGGGGGCGGGACAGAATTAGGCAATGAGCAGTTCTTC.

This clonotype was picked up many times. This chain links TRBV6-1 with TRBJ1-3, with a possible D match to TRBD1 (6 bases). CDR1 is MNHNS, CDR2 SASEGT, per germline. The CDR3 runs 14 residues. Trimming removed 6 bases from V and 4 bases from J, with 13 bases in between. The DNA of the CDR3 is TGTGCCAGCAGGGCACAGGGAATGGGAAACACCATATATTTT. Amino acids: CASRAQGMGNTIYF.

With regard to this clonotype: Being one base from a much bigger clone, this may be a read error. The V gene is TRBV11-2, the J gene TRBJ2-5; no firm D call. The CDR3 has 15 amino acids. Germline CDR1 SGHAT, CDR2 FQNNGV. V shed 5 bases and J shed 2 bases, with 15 bases lying between them. For the CDR3, the DNA is TGTGCCAGCAGCAACCAACGGACGGTACAAGAGACCCAGTACTTC. Translating gives CASSNQRTVQETQYF.

This clonotype was observed at least ten times. The gene calls are TRBV6-1 and TRBJ1-6; D gene uncertain. In germline, CDR1 is MNHNS, CDR2 SASEGT. This CDR3 has 14 amino acids. V was clipped by 2 bases and J by 7 bases, with 9 bases between them. CDR3 in amino acids: CASSELSLNSPLHF. Written as DNA, the CDR3 is TGTGCCAGCAGTGAATTGAGTTTAAATTCACCCCTCCACTTT.

This clonotype was recorded at least ten times. This sequence joins TRBV18 and TRBJ2-7; no reliable D call. The CDR3 spans 13 residues. Looked up from germline, CDR1 is KGHSH and CDR2 is LQKENI. Trimming removed 3 bases at V and 2 bases at J, with 8 bases between. This CDR3 reads CASSPQKTYEQYF. CDR3 coding DNA: TGTGCCAGCTCACCTCAGAAAACCTACGAGCAGTACTTC. Based on the CDR3 plus reference TRBV18 and TRBJ2-7, the full variable domain is NAGVMQNPRHLVRRRGQEARLRCSPMKGHSHVYWYRQLPEEGLKFMVYLQKENIIDESGMPKERFSAEFPKEGPSILRIQQVVRGDSAAYFCASSPQKTYEQYFGPGTRLTVT.